This T cell receptor beta chain was retrieved from a study of blood T cells in healthy people across ages. Study summary: T cells yielded about one barcoded beta molecule per two cells through template switching.

The authors ran a second PCR of about 6 to 11 cycles using a sample-barcoded 5' primer and a J-beta primer mix. TCRdb recomputed calls from the 5' RACE reads with MiXCR, one row per CDR3 protein. The table lists about 810,000 distinct CDR3 sequences, under 40% of them singletons. This clonotype was counted only a few times. This CDR3 comprises 14 residues. Trimming pared 4 bases from V and 0 bases from J, leaving 9 bases between. Looked up from germline, CDR1 is MGHRA and CDR2 is YSYEKL. Sequenced: blood. This TCR was sampled from a man between 18 and 35 years old in good health. The V call is TRBV4-1, the J call TRBJ2-5; a weak D match, TRBD2 (5 bases). CDR3 nucleotide sequence: TGCGCCAGCAGCCCTCGGGGAAACCAAGAGACCCAGTACTTC. As protein: CASSPRGNQETQYF.